The subject of this entry is one T cell receptor beta chain. Its antigen specificity is not known. One base away there is no much larger clone; base qualities are not given. This specimen comes from a study of post-analysis software for immune sequencing data (dated by TCRdb to the mid-2010s). As for the study more broadly: Relapsing-remitting, secondary progressive and progressive-relapsing multiple sclerosis were recorded as disease courses, and subtype annotation was lacking for some patients. The patient repertoires were compared against fewer than twelve previously published healthy control repertoires obtained from donors aged roughly 6 to 28 years. A subset of samples was prepared in parallel using single-end sample barcoding, then pooled and co-amplified after Illumina adapter ligation. On the study overall, not on this receptor specifically: Direct clustering with F measure revealed strong co-clustering of samples prepared in the same batch, which led to a batch-effect correction. Normalized Chao1 diversity was significantly lower in multiple sclerosis patients than controls, suggesting substantial peripheral T-cell clonal expansion. The control group was slightly older than the multiple sclerosis patient group.

Receptor libraries were prepared by PCR. Sequencing relied on an Illumina HiSeq 2500. To reduce PCR and sequencing biases, unique molecular identifiers were built into the TCR beta cDNA libraries. Every 1 to 10 million input T cells yielded approximately 500,000 cDNA molecules, meaning each molecule approximated one T cell. Patient libraries were prepared and sequenced with the same protocol used for the earlier healthy control dataset. Within a given batch, samples were prepared together, multiplexed and sequenced on the same HiSeq lane. The authors processed their data as follows. MIGEC was used to process the raw barcoded reads, and molecular identifier groups with only a single read were discarded before consensus assembly and CDR3 extraction. Clonotype tables were post-analysed with VDJtools, and diversity was normalized by down-sampling all datasets to the smallest sample size. To correct batch-related cross-sample contamination, repertoire overlap clustering matched CDR3 amino acid sequences but not nucleotide sequences. TCRdb trimmed public reads at Q25 via fastp, called clones via MiXCR and kept in-frame beta chains. Each entry is one CDR3 protein sequence, shown with its most common DNA and genes. V and J calls and clone size were set by TCRdb, not the authors. The sample table records 750,000 to 950,000 distinct CDR3 sequences; around 53% of these occur just once. The ten largest make up over 4% of the sample.

TCR beta repertoires were profiled from peripheral blood of approximately 13 young patients with multiple sclerosis to demonstrate the VDJtools post-analysis software. The multiple sclerosis patients were children and adolescents between roughly 6 and 17 years of age. The sequencing sample was made of blood. The sequence was obtained from a girl between 10 and 17 years old with multiple sclerosis.

The sequence in DNA is TGCAGTGCTCAATCGACTAGCGGGGTCACAGATACGCAGTATTTT. Protein translation: CSAQSTSGVTDTQYF. This sequence uses TRBV20-1 and TRBJ2-3, with 11 bases matching TRBD2. Looking up the germline V gene (reference sequence) yields CDR1 DFQATT and CDR2 SNEGSKA. Trimming takes 5 bases off V and 2 bases off J; junction bases not matched to a gene: 6. The CDR3 runs 15 residues from the cysteine to the phenylalanine. Just the 45-base CDR3 DNA is kept, in frame starting at base 1.